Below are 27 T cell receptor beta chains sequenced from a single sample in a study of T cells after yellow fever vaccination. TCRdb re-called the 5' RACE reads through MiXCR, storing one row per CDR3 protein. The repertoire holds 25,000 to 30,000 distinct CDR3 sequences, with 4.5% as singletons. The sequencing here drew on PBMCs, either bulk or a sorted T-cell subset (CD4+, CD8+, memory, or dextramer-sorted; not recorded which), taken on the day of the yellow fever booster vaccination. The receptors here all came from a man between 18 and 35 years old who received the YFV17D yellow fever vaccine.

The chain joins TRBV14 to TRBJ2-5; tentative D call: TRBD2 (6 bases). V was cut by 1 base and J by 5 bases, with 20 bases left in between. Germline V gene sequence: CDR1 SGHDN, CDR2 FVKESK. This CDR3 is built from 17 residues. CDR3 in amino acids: CASSQGSGWRPRETQYF. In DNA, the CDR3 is TGTGCCAGCAGCCAAGGAAGCGGGTGGCGCCCGAGGGAGACCCAGTACTTC.

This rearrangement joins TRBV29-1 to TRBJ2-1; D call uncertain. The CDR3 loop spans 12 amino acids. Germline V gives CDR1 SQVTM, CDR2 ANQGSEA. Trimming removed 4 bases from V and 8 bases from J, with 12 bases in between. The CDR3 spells CSVGPRSDEQFF. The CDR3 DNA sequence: TGCAGCGTTGGGCCTCGGAGCGATGAGCAGTTCTTC.

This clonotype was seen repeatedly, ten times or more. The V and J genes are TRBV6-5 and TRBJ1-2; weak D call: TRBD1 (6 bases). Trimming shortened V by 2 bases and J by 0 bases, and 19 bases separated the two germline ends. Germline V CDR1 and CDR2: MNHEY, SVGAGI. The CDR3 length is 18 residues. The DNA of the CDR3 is TGTGCCAGCAGTTACCGGGGGGCGCGGCTCGGTACTAACTATGGCTACACCTTC. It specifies CASSYRGARLGTNYGYTF.

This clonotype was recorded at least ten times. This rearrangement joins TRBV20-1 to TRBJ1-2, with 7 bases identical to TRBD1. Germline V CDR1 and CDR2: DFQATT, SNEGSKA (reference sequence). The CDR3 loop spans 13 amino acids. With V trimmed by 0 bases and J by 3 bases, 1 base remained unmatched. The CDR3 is CSARDQGDYGYTF. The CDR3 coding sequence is TGCAGTGCTAGAGACCAGGGGGACTATGGCTACACCTTC.

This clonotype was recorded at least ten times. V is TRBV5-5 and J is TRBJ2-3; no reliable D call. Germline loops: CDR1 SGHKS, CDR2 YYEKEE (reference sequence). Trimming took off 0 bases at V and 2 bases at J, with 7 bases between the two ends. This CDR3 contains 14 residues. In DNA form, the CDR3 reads TGTGCCAGCAGCTTGGCCGTCGCCACAGATACGCAGTATTTT. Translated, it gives CASSLAVATDTQYF.

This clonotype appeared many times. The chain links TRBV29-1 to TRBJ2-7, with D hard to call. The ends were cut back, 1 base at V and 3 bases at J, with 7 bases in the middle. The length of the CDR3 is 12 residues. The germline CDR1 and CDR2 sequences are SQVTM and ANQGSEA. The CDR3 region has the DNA TGCAGCGTTGAAGTAGCCGACTACGAGCAGTACTTC. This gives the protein CSVEVADYEQYF.

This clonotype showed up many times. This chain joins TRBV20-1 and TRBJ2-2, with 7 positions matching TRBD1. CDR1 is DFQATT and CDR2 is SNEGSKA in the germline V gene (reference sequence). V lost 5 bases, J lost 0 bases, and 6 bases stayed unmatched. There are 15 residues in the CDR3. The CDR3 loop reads CSASRQGANTGELFF. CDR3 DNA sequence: TGCAGTGCTTCCCGACAGGGTGCGAACACCGGGGAGCTGTTTTTT.

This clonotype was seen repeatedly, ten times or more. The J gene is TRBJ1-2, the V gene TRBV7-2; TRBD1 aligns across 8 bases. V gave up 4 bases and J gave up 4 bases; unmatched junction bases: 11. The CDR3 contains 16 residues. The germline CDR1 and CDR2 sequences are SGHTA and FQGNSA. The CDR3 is CASSSTGTGNFYGYTF. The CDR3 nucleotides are TGTGCCAGCAGCTCCACCGGGACAGGCAACTTCTATGGCTACACCTTC. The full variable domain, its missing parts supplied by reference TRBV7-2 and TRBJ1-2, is GAGVSQSPSNKVTEKGKDVELRCDPISGHTALYWYRQSLGQGLEFLIYFQGNSAPDKSGLPSDRFSAERTGGSVSTLTIQRTQQEDSAVYLCASSSTGTGNFYGYTFGSGTRLTVV.

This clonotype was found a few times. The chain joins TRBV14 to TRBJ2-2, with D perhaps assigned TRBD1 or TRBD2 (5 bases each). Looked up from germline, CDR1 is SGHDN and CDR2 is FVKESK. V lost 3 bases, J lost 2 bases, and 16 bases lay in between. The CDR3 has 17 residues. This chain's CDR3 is CASSQSTPGLNTGELFF. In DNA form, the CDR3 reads TGTGCCAGCAGCCAGAGTACTCCGGGGCTTAACACCGGGGAGCTGTTTTTT.

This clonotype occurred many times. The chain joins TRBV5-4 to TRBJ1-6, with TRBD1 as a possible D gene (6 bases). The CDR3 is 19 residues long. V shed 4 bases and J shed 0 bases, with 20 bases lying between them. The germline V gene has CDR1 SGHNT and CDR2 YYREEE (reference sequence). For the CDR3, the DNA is TGTGCCAGCAGCCTGAAAACAGGGTCACAGAGCTCCTATAATTCACCCCTCCACTTT. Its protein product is CASSLKTGSQSSYNSPLHF.

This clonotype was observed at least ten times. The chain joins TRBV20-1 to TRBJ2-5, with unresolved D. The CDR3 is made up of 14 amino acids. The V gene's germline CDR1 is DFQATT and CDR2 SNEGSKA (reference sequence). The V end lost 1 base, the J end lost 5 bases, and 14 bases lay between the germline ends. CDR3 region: CSARVSYPLETQYF. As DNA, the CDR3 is TGCAGTGCTAGAGTCAGCTACCCACTGGAGACCCAGTACTTC.

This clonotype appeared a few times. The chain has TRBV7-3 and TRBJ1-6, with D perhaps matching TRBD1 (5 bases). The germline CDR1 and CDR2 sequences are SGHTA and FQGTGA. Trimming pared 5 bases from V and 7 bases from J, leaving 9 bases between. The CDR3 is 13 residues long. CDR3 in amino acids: CASSPTANSPLHF. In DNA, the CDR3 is TGTGCCAGCAGCCCGACAGCAAATTCACCCCTCCACTTT.

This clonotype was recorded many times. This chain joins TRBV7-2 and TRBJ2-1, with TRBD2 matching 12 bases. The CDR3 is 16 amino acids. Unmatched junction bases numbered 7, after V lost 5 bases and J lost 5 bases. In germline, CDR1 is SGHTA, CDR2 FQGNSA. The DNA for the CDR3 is TGTGCCAGCAGCCCCCGCCTAGCGGGGGGGCACAATGAGCAGTTCTTC. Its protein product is CASSPRLAGGHNEQFF.

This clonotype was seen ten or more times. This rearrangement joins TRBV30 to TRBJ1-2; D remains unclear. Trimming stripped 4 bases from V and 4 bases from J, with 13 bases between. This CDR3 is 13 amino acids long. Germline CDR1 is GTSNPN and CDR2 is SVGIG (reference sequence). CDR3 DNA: TGTGCCTGGAAACGAGACCGCCCCTATGGCTACACCTTC. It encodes CAWKRDRPYGYTF. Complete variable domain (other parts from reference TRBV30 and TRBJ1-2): SQTIHQWPATLVQPVGSPLSLECTVEGTSNPNLYWYRQAAGRGLQLLFYSVGIGQISSEVPQNLSASRPQDRQFILSSKKLLLSDSGFYLCAWKRDRPYGYTFGSGTRLTVV.

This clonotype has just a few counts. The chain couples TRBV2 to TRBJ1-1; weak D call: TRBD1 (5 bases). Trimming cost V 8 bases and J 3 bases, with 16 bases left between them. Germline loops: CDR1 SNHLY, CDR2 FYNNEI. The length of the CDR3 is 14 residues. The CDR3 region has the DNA TGTGCCAGCGAGGTGGCGGGGGGACACACTGAAGCTTTCTTT. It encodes CASEVAGGHTEAFF.

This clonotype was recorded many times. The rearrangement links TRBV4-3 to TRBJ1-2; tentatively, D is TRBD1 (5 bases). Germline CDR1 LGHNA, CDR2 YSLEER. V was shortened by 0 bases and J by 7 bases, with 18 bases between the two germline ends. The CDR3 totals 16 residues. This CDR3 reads CASSQDVDWDGLGYTF. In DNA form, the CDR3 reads TGCGCCAGCAGCCAAGATGTCGACTGGGACGGTCTTGGCTACACCTTC.

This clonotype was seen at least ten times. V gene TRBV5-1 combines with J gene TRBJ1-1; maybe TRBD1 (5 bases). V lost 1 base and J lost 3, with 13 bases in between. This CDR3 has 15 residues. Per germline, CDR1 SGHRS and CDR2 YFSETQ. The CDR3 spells CASSLSYGADTEAFF. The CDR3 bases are TGCGCCAGCAGCTTGTCTTACGGGGCGGACACTGAAGCTTTCTTT. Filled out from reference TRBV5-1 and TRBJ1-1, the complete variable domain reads KAGVTQTPRYLIKTRGQQVTLSCSPISGHRSVSWYQQTPGQGLQFLFEYFSETQRNKGNFPGRFSGRQFSNSRSEMNVSTLELGDSALYLCASSLSYGADTEAFFGQGTRLTVV.

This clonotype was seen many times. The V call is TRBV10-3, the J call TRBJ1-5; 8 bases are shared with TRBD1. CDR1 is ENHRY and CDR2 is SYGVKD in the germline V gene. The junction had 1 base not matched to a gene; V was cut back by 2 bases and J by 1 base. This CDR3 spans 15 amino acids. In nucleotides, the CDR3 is TGTGCCATCAGTGAGCGACAGGGGAGCAATCAGCCCCAGCATTTT. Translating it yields CAISERQGSNQPQHF.

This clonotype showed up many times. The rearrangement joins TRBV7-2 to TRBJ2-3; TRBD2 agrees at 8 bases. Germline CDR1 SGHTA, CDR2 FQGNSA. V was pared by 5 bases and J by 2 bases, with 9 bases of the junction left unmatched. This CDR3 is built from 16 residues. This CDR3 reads CASSPGGSGVTDTQYF. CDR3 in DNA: TGTGCCAGCAGCCCGGGGGGGTCGGGGGTCACAGATACGCAGTATTTT.

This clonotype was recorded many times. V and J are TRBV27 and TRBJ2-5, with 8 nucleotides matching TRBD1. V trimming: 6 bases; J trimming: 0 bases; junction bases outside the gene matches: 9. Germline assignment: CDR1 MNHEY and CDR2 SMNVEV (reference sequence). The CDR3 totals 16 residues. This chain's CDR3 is CASRPYWGQDQETQYF. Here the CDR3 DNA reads TGTGCCAGCAGACCATATTGGGGACAGGACCAAGAGACCCAGTACTTC.

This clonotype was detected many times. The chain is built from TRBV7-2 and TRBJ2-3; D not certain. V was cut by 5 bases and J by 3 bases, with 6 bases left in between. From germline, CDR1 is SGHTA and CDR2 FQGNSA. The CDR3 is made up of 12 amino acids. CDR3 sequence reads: CASSPRTDTQYF. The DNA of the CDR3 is TGTGCCAGCAGCCCCAGGACAGATACGCAGTATTTT.

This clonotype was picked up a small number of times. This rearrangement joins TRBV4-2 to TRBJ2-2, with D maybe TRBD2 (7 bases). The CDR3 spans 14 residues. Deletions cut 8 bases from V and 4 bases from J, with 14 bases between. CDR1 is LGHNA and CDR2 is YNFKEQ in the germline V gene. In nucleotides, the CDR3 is TGTGCCAGCTCCCGGGGGGCGGTCACCGGGGAGCTGTTTTTT. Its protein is CASSRGAVTGELFF.

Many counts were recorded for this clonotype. DNA for the CDR3: TGTGCCAGCTCACCAGGCGCAGATACGCAGTATTTT. Protein sequence: CASSPGADTQYF. This chain uses TRBV18 with TRBJ2-3; D unclear. V gave up 2 bases and J gave up 4 bases, with 4 bases separating them. Looked up from germline, CDR1 is KGHSH and CDR2 is LQKENI. The CDR3 is made up of 12 amino acids.

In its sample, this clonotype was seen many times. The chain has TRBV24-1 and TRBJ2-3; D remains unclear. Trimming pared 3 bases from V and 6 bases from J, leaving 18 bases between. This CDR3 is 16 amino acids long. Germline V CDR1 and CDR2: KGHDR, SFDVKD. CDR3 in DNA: TGTGCCACCAGTGATGCCAACGACCTCTTGTGGGATACGCAGTATTTT. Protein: CATSDANDLLWDTQYF.

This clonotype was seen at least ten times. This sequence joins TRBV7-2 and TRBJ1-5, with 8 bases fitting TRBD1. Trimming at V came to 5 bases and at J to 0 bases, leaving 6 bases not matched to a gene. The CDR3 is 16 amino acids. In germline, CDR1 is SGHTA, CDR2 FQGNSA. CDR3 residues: CASSIRGPYSNQPQHF. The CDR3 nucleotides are TGTGCCAGCAGCATCAGGGGGCCCTATAGCAATCAGCCCCAGCATTTT. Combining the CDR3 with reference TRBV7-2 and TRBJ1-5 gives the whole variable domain GAGVSQSPSNKVTEKGKDVELRCDPISGHTALYWYRQSLGQGLEFLIYFQGNSAPDKSGLPSDRFSAERTGGSVSTLTIQRTQQEDSAVYLCASSIRGPYSNQPQHFGDGTRLSIL.

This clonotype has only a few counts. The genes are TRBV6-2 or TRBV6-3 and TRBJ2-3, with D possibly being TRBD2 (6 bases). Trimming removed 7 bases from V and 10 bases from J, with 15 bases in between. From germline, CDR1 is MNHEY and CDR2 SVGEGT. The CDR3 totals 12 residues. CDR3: CASKRALGAQYF. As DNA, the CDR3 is TGTGCCAGCAAGCGGGCCTTGGGGGCGCAGTATTTT.

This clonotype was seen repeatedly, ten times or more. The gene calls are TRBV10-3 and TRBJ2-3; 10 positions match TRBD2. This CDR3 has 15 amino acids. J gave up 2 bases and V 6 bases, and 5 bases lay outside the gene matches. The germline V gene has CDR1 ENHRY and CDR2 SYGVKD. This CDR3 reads CAISAGTSDTDTQYF. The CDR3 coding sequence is TGTGCCATCAGCGCCGGGACTAGCGACACAGATACGCAGTATTTT.